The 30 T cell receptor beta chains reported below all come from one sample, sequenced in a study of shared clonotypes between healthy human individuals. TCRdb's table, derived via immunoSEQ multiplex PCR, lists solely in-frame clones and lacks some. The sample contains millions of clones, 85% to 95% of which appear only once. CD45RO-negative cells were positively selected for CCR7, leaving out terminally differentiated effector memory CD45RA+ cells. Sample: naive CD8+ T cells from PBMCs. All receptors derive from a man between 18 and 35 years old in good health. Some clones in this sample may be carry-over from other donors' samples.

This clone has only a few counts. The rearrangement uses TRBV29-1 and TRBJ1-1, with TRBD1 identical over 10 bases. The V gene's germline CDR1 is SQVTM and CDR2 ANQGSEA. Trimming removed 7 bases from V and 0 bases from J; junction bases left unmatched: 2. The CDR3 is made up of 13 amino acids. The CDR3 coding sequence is TGCAGCGGACAGGGGGCTCTGAACACTGAAGCTTTCTTT. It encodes CSGQGALNTEAFF.

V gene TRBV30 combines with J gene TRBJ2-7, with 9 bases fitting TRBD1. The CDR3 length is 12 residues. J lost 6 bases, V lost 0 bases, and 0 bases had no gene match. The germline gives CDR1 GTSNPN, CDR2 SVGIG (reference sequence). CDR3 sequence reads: CAWSVQGAEQYF. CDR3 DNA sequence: TGTGCCTGGAGTGTACAGGGGGCCGAGCAGTACTTC.

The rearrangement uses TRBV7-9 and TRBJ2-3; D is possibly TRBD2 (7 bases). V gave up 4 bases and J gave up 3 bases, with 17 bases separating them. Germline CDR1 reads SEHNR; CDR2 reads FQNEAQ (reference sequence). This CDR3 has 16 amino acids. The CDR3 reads CASSYLAEGGTDTQYF. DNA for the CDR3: TGTGCCAGCAGCTATCTAGCGGAGGGGGGGACAGATACGCAGTATTTT.

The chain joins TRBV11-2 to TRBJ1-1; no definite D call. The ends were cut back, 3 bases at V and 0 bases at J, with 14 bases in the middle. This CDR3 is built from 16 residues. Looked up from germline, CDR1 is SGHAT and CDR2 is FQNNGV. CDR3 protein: CASSFPQLSLNTEAFF. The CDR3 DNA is TGTGCCAGCAGCTTCCCCCAGTTGAGCCTGAACACTGAAGCTTTCTTT.

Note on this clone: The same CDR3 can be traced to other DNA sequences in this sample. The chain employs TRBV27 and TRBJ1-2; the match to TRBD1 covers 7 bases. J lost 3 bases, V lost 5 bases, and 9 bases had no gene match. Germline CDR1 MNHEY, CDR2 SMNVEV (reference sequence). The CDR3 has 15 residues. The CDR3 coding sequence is TGTGCCAGCAGTCCAAGACAGGGCAGCTACTATGGCTACACCTTC. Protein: CASSPRQGSYYGYTF.

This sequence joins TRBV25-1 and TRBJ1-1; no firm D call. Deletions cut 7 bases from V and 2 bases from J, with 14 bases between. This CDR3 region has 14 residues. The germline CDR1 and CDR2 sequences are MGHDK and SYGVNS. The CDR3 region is CASKGAVFNTEAFF. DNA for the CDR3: TGTGCCAGCAAAGGCGCTGTCTTCAACACTGAAGCTTTCTTT.

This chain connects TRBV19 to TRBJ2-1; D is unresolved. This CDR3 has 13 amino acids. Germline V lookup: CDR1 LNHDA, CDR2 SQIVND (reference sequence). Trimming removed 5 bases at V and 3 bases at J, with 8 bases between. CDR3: CASSWGIYNEQFF. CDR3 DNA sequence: TGTGCCAGTAGTTGGGGAATCTACAATGAGCAGTTCTTC. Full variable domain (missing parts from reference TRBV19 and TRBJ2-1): DGGITQSPKYLFRKEGQNVTLSCEQNLNHDAMYWYRQDPGQGLRLIYYSQIVNDFQKGDIAEGYSVSREKKESFPLTVTSAQKNPTAFYLCASSWGIYNEQFFGPGTRLTVL.

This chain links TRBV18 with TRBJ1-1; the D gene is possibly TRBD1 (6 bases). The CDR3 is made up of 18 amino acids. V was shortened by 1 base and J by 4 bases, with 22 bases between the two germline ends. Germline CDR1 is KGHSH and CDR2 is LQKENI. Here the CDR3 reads CASSPRSLGGIGSTEAFF. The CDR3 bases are TGTGCCAGCTCACCACGATCTTTGGGGGGCATTGGATCCACTGAAGCTTTCTTT.

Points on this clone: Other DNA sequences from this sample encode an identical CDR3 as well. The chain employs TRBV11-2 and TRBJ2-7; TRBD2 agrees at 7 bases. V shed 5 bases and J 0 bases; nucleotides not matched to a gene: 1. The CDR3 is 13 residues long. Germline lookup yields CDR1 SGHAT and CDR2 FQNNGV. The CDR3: CASSPGGSYEQYF. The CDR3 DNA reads TGTGCCAGCAGCCCGGGGGGCTCCTACGAGCAGTACTTC.

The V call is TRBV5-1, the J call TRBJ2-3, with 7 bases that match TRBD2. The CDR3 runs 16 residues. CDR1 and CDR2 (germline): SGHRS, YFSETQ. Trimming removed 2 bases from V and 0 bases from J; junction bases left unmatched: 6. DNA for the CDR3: TGCGCCAGCAGCTTCTGGGAGGGACTTAGCACAGATACGCAGTATTTT. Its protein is CASSFWEGLSTDTQYF.

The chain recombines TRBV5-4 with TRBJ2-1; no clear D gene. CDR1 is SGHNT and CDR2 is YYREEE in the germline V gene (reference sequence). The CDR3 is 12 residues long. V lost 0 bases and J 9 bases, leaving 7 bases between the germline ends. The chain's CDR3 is CASSLEVREQFF. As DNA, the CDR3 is TGTGCCAGCAGCTTGGAAGTACGTGAGCAGTTCTTC.

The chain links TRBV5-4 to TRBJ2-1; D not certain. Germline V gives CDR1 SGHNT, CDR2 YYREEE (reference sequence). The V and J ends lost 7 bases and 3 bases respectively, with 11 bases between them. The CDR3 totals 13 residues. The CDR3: CASRPGLYNEQFF. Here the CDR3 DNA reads TGTGCCAGCCGACCCGGCCTCTACAATGAGCAGTTCTTC.

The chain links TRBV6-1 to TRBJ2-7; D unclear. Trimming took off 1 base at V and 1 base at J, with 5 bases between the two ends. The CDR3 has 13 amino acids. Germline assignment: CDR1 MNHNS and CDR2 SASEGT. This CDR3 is CASSEVASYEQYF. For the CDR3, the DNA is TGTGCCAGCAGTGAAGTGGCTTCCTACGAGCAGTACTTC.

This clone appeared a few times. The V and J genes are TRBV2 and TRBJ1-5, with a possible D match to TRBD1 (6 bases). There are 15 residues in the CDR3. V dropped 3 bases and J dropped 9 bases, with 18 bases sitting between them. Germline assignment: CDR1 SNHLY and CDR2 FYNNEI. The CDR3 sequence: CASSDLETGQPPQHF. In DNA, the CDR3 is TGTGCCAGCAGTGATCTCGAGACAGGCCAGCCGCCCCAGCATTTT.

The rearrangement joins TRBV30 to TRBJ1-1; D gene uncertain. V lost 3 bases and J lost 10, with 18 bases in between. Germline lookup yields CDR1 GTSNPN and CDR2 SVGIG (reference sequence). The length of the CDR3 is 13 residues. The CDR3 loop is CAWSPGSGTGAFF. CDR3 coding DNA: TGTGCCTGGAGCCCCGGGTCAGGTACGGGAGCTTTCTTT.

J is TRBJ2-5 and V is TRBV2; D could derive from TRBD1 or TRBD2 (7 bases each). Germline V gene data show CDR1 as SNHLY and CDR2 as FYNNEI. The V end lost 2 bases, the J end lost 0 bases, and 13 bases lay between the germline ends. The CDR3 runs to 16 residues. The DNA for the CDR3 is TGTGCCAGCAGTGAACAGGGGGAGGGTCACCAAGAGACCCAGTACTTC. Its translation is CASSEQGEGHQETQYF. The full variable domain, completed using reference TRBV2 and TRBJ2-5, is EPEVTQTPSHQVTQMGQEVILRCVPISNHLYFYWYRQILGQKVEFLVSFYNNEISEKSEIFDDQFSVERPDGSNFTLKIRSTKLEDSAMYFCASSEQGEGHQETQYFGPGTRLLVL.

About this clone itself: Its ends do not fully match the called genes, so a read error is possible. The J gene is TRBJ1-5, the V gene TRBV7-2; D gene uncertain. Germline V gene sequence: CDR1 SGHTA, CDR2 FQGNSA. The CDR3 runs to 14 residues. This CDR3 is CASGFLGNNQPQHF. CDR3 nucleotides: TGTGCCAGCGGCTTTCTCGGGAACAATCAGCCCCAGCATTTT.

The CDR3 coding sequence is TGTGCCAGCAGCTTGGGACTATGGGGTGAGCAGTTCTTC. It encodes CASSLGLWGEQFF. The chain combines TRBV5-5 with TRBJ2-1, with D possibly matching TRBD2 (5 bases). CDR1 is SGHKS and CDR2 is YYEKEE in the germline V gene (reference sequence). The CDR3 runs to 13 residues. V dropped 0 bases and J dropped 9 bases, with 10 bases sitting between them.

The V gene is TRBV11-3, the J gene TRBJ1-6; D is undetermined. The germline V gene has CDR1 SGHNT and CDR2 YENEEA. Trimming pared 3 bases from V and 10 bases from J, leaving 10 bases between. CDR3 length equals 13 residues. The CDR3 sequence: CASSLRRFSPLHF. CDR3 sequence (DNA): TGTGCCAGCAGCTTGCGTCGGTTCTCACCCCTCCACTTT.

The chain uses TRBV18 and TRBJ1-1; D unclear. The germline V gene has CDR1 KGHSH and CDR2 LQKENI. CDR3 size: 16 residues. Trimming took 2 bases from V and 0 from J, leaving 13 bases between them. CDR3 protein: CASSPKRAGLNTEAFF. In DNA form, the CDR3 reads TGTGCCAGCTCACCAAAAAGGGCAGGACTGAACACTGAAGCTTTCTTT.

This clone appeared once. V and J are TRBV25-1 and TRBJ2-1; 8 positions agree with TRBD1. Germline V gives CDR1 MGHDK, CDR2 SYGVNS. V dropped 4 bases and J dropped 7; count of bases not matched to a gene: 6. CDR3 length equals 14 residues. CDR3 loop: CASSGGQGTNEQFF. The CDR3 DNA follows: TGTGCCAGCAGTGGAGGACAGGGAACTAATGAGCAGTTCTTC.

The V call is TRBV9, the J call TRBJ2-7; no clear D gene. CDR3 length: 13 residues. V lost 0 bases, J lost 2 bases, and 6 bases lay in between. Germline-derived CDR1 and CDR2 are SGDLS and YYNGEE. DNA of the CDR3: TGTGCCAGCAGCGTAGGCAATCCCTACGAGCAGTACTTC. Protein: CASSVGNPYEQYF.

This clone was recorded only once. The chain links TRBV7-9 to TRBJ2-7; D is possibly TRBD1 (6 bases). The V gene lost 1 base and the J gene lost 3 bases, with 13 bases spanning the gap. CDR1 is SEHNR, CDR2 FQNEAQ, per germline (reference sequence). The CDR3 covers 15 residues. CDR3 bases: TGTGCCAGCAGCTTAGAGGCAGGGGCGATCTACGAGCAGTACTTC. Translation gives CASSLEAGAIYEQYF.

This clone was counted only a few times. The CDR3 loop reads CASSQARTLGQPQHF. The CDR3, as DNA: TGCGCCAGCAGCCAAGCCCGAACTTTGGGACAGCCCCAGCATTTT. The chain joins TRBV4-3 to TRBJ1-5; no firm D call. This CDR3 is built from 15 residues. Trimming removed 1 base at V and 7 bases at J, with 14 bases between. Germline V lookup: CDR1 LGHNA, CDR2 YSLEER.

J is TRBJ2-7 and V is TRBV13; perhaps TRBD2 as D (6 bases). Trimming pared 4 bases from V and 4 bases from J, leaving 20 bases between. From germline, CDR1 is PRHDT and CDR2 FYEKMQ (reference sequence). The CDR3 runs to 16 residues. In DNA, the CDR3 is TGTGCCAGCAGCTCATACCAGACTAGGGAGGCATACGAGCAGTACTTC. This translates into CASSSYQTREAYEQYF.

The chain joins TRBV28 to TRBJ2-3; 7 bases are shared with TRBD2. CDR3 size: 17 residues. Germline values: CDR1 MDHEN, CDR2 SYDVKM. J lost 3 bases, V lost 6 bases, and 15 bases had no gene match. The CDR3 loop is CASRSSGGLAVTDTQYF. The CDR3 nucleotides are TGTGCCAGCAGAAGTTCCGGGGGTCTAGCGGTAACAGATACGCAGTATTTT. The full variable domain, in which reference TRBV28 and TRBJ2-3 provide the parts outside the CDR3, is DVKVTQSSRYLVKRTGEKVFLECVQDMDHENMFWYRQDPGLGLRLIYFSYDVKMKEKGDIPEGYSVSREKKERFSLILESASTNQTSMYLCASRSSGGLAVTDTQYFGPGTRLTVL.

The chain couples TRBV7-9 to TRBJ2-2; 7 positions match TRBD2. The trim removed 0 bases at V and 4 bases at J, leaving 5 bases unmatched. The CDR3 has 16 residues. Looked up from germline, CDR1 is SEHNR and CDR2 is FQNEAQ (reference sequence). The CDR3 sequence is CASSLAGGDRTGELFF. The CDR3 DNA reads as TGTGCCAGCAGCTTAGCGGGAGGGGACCGCACCGGGGAGCTGTTTTTT.

CDR3 in DNA: TGTGCCAGCAGCGGCAGCGGGAGGCCGTACAATGAGCAGTTCTTC. It codes for CASSGSGRPYNEQFF. The chain links TRBV9 to TRBJ2-1; 9 bases map to TRBD2. This CDR3 comprises 15 residues. With 3 bases clipped from V and 4 bases from J, the junction kept 5 bases outside the gene matches. Germline V gives CDR1 SGDLS, CDR2 YYNGEE.

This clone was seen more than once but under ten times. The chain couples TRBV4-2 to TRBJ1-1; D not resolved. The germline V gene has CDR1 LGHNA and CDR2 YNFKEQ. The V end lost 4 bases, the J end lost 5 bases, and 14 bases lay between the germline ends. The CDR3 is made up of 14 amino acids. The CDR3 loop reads CASSPPGSVTEAFF. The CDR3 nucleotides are TGTGCCAGCAGCCCTCCCGGTTCGGTAACTGAAGCTTTCTTT.

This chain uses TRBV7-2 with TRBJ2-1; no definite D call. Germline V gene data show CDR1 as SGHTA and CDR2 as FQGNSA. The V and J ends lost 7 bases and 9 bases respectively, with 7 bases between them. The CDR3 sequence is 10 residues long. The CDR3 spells CASNFGEQFF. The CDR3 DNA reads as TGTGCCAGCAATTTCGGTGAGCAGTTCTTC.